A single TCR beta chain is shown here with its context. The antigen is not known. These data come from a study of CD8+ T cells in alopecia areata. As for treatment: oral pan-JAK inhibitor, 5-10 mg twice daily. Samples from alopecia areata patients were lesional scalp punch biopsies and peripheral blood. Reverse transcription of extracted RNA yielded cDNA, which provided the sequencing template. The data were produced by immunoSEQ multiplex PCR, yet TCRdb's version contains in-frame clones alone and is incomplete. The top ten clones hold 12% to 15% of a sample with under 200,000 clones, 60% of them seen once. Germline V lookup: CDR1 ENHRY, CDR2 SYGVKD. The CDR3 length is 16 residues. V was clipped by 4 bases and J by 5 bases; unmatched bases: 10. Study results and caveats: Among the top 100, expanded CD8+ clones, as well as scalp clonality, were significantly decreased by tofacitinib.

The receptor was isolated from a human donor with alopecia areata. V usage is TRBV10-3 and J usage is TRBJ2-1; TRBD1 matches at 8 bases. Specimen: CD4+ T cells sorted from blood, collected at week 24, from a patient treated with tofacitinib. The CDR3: CAISAGADRDDNEQFF. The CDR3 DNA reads TGTGCCATCAGTGCGGGAGCGGACAGGGACGACAATGAGCAGTTCTTC.